These T cell receptor beta chains were read from a single sample in a study of CD4 T cells in relation to SARS-CoV-2 and coronaviruses. No antigen is known for these receptors. This table comes from immunoSEQ multiplex PCR, and its TCRdb copy is limited to in-frame clones, with some not included. The table lists around 25,000 clones, roughly 81% of them singletons, with about 18% in the top ten. The sequenced sample consisted of CD4+ T cells from PBMCs, cultured in vitro. The source of these receptors is a human donor in good health. Each CDR3 is given with its conserved first and last residue. Fields, in order: CDR3 length, J gene, D gene, V gene, clone size, CDR3 DNA, CDR3 protein. The D gene is left open where the match is weak. Clone sizes are given selectively: once, few, many, or a class where the clone is expanded.

>15|TRBJ1-1|.|TRBV4-3|.
TGCGCCAGCAGCCAATCACAGGGAATGAACACTGAAGCTTTCTTT
CASSQSQGMNTEAFF
>15|TRBJ1-4|.|TRBV27|once
TGTGCCAGCAGACCCCCACAGTGGACTAATGAAAAACTGTTTTTT
CASRPPQWTNEKLFF
>14|TRBJ1-2|TRBD1|TRBV7-9|.
TGTGCCAGCAGCTTATTTGGCCAGGGGGATGGCTACACCTTC
CASSLFGQGDGYTF
>14|TRBJ2-5|TRBD2|TRBV5-6|.
TGTGCCAGCAGCTTTCTAGCGGGGGGGGAGACCCAGTACTTC
CASSFLAGGETQYF
>13|TRBJ1-2|TRBD1|TRBV10-2|.
TGCGCCAGCAGTGAGGCAGGGGGCTATGGCTACACCTTC
CASSEAGGYGYTF
>14|TRBJ2-4|TRBD1|TRBV25-1|.
TGTGCCAGCAGTGATGCAGGGGGTAGCAACATTCAGTACTTC
CASSDAGGSNIQYF
>17|TRBJ2-5|TRBD1|TRBV5-1|.
TGCGCCAGCAGCCCCCTCTCCTTACAGGGGGCGCGGGAGACCCAGTACTTC
CASSPLSLQGARETQYF
>15|TRBJ2-2|.|TRBV2|.
TGTGCCAGCAGTAAAGGACATTCGAACACCGGGGAGCTGTTTTTT
CASSKGHSNTGELFF
>14|TRBJ1-1|TRBD1|TRBV29-1|.
TGCAGCGTTGAGGGAGACAGGGTAGGTACTGAAGCTTTCTTT
CSVEGDRVGTEAFF
>16|TRBJ1-3|.|TRBV14|once
TGTGCCAGCAGCCAAGTAGGGGGTCGCGGAGGAAACACCATATATTTT
CASSQVGGRGGNTIYF
>13|TRBJ2-2|.|TRBV7-2|.
TGTGCCAGCAGCTTACCGAACACCGGGGAGCTGTTTTTT
CASSLPNTGELFF
>13|TRBJ2-7|TRBD1|TRBV6-5|.
TGTGCCAGCAGAGGACAGGGGGCGGGTGAGCAGTACTTC
CASRGQGAGEQYF
>15|TRBJ2-3|.|TRBV5-1|few
TGCGCCAGCATGAGTCGGGACTCCTTTTTTGGTACGCAGTATTTT
CASMSRDSFFGTQYF
>14|TRBJ1-1|.|TRBV14|.
TGTGCCAGCAGCCAAACCCGAGGGGACGGTGAAGCTTTCTTT
CASSQTRGDGEAFF
>14|TRBJ2-5|TRBD1|TRBV7-2|.
TGTGCCAGCAGTCCTCAGGGGGACGGAGAGACCCAGTACTTC
CASSPQGDGETQYF
>15|TRBJ1-6|.|TRBV11-3|.
TGTGCCAGCAGCTTAGTGGGGGAGATTCGTTCACCCCTCCACTTT
CASSLVGEIRSPLHF
>13|TRBJ2-7|.|TRBV6-5|.
TGTGCCAGCAGTTATAACGGACCCTACGAGCAGTACTTC
CASSYNGPYEQYF